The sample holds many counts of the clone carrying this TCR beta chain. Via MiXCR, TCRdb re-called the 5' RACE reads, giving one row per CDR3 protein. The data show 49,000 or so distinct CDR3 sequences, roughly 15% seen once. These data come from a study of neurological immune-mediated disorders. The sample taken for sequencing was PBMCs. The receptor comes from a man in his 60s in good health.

This CDR3 is CASSRTSGTFEQYF. For the CDR3, the DNA is TGTGCCAGCAGTCGGACTAGCGGGACGTTCGAGCAGTACTTC. This chain links TRBV28 with TRBJ2-7; 12 bases are a match to TRBD2. The CDR3 is made up of 14 amino acids. V was clipped by 5 bases and J by 6 bases; unmatched bases: 5. The germline V gene encodes CDR1 MDHEN and CDR2 SYDVKM.